The T cell receptor beta chain described here comes from a study of blood T cell repertoires in COVID-19. Study summary: Sites in the United States, Italy and Spain provided acute and convalescent COVID-19 samples.

Those enrolled, adults aged 18 to 89 years, came from some 23 US areas. The study assigned cohorts using participant-reported clinical history. In the original analysis: Amplifying reference gene primers gave estimates of nucleated cell counts. Assay used: immunoSEQ multiplex PCR; TCRdb lists only in-frame clones, some missing. Clone size and V and J calls were adopted from that table, with D and trimming inferred from the DNA. The sample consists of tens of thousands of clones, around 80% of them appearing once. V dropped 3 bases and J dropped 5 bases, with 16 bases sitting between them. The CDR3 is made up of 16 amino acids. The germline CDR1 and CDR2 sequences are SEHNR and FQNEAQ (reference sequence).

V usage is TRBV7-9 and J usage is TRBJ1-4; the D is unclear. The sequence derives from a woman between 40 and 50 years old with acute COVID-19. Sequencing was performed on PBMCs or T cells enriched from blood (not recorded which). The CDR3, as DNA: TGTGCCAGCAGCTTCTCCCCGGGGATAGAGAATGAAAAACTGTTTTTT. This translates into CASSFSPGIENEKLFF.